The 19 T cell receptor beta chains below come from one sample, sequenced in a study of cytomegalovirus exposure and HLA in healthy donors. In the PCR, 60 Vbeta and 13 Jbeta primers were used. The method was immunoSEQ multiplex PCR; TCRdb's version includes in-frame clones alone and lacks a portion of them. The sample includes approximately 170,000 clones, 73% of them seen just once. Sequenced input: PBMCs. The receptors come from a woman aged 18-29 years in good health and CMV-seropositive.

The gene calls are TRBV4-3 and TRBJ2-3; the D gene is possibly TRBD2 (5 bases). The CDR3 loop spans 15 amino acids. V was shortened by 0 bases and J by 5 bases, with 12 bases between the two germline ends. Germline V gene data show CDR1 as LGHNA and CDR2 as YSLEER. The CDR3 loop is CASSQDPGSKDTQYF. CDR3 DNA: TGCGCCAGCAGCCAAGATCCGGGGAGTAAAGATACGCAGTATTTT.

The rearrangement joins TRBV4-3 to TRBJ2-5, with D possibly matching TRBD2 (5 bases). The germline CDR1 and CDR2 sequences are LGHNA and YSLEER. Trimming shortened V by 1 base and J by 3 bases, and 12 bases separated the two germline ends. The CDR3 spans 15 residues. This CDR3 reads CASSQGTAGEETQYF. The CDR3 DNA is TGCGCCAGCAGCCAAGGGACTGCAGGAGAAGAGACCCAGTACTTC.

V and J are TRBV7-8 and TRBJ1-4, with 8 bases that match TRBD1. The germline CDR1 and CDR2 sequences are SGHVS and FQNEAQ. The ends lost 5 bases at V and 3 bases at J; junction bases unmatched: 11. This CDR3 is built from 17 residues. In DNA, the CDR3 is TGTGCCAGCAGCGTAGATGATACAGGGGGGGCTAATGAAAAACTGTTTTTT. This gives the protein CASSVDDTGGANEKLFF. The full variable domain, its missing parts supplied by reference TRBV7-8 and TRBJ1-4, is GAGVSQSPRYKVAKRGQDVALRCDPISGHVSLFWYQQALGQGPEFLTYFQNEAQLDKSGLPSDRFFAERPEGSVSTLKIQRTQQEDSAVYLCASSVDDTGGANEKLFFGSGTQLSVL.

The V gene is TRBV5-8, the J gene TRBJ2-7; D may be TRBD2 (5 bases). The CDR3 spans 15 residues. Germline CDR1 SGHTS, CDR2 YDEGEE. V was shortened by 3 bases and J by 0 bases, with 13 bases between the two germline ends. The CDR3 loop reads CASSSGPGSSYEQYF. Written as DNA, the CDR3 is TGTGCCAGCAGCTCGGGCCCTGGGAGCTCCTACGAGCAGTACTTC.

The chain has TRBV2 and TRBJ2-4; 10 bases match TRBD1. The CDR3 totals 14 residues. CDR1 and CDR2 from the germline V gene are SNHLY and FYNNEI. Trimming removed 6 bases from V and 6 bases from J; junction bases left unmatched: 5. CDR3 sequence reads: CASRKGQGRNIQYF. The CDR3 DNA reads TGTGCCAGCAGAAAGGGACAGGGGAGAAACATTCAGTACTTC.

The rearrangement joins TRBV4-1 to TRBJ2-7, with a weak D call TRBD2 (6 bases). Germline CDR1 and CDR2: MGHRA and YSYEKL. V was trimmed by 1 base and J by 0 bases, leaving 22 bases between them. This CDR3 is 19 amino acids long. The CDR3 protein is CASSQVDLRSGGGSYEQYF. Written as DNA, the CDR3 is TGCGCCAGCAGCCAAGTCGATCTTAGGAGTGGGGGAGGCTCCTACGAGCAGTACTTC.

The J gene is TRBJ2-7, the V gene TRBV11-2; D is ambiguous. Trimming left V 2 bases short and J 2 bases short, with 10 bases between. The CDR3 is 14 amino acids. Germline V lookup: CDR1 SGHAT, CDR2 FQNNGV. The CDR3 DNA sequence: TGTGCCAGCAGCTTATTAACTCGTACCTACGAGCAGTACTTC. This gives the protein CASSLLTRTYEQYF.

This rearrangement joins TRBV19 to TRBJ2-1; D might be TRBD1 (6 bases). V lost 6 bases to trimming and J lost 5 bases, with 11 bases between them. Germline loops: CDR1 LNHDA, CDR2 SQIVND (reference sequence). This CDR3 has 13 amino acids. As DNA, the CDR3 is TGTGCCAGTAGAAGGGGGTTCAACAATGAGCAGTTCTTC. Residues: CASRRGFNNEQFF.

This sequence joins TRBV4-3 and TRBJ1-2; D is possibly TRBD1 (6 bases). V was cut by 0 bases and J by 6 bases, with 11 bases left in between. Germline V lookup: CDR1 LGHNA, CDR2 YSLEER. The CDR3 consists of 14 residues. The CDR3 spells CASSQEWGRNGYTF. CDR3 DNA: TGCGCCAGCAGCCAAGAGTGGGGGCGGAATGGCTACACCTTC.

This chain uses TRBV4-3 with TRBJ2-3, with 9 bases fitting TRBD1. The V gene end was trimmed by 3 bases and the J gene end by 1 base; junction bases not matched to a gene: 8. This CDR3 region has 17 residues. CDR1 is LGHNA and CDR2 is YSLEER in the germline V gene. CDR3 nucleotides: TGCGCCAGCAGCCAGGATCCCACAGGGGGCGGCACAGATACGCAGTATTTT. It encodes CASSQDPTGGGTDTQYF.

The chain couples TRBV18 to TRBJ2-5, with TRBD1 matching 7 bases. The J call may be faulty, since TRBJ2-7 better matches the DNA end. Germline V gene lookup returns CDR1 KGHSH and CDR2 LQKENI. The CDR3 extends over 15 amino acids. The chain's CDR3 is CASSPSGQRSYEQYF. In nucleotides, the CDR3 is TGTGCCAGCTCACCCTCGGGACAGAGGAGCTACGAGCAGTACTTC.

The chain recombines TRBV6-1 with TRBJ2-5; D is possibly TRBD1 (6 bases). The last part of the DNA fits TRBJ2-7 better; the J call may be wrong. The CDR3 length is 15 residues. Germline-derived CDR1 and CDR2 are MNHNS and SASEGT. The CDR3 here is CASSEPPDRPYEQYF. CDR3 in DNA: TGTGCCAGCAGTGAACCCCCGGACAGACCCTACGAGCAGTACTTC.

This CDR3 is CASSIPWTGSSYEQYF. CDR3 coding DNA: TGTGCCAGTAGTATACCATGGACAGGGAGTTCCTACGAGCAGTACTTC. The chain is built from TRBV19 and TRBJ2-7; 8 nucleotides match TRBD1. The CDR3 sequence is 16 residues long. Trimming cost V 2 bases and J 1 base; bases outside gene matches: 7. The germline gives CDR1 LNHDA, CDR2 SQIVND (reference sequence).

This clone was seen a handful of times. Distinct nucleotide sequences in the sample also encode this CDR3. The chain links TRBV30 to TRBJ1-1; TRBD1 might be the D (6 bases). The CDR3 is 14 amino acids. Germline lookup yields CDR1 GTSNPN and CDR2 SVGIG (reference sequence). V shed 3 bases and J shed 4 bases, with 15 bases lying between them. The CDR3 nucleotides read TGTGCCTGGAGCAAGAACAGGGTGACCACTGAAGCTTTCTTT. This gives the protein CAWSKNRVTTEAFF.

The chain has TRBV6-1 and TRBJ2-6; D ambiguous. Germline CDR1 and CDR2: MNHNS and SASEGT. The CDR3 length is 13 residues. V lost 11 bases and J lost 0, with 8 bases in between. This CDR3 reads CASVLSGANVLTF. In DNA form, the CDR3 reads TGTGCCTCCGTCCTCTCTGGGGCCAACGTCCTGACTTTC.

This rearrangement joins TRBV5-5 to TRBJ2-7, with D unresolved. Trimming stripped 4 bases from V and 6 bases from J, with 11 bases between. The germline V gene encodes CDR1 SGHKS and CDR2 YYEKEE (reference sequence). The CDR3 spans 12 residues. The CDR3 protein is CASSPPNSEQYF. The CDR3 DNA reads TGTGCCAGCAGCCCTCCGAACAGCGAGCAGTACTTC.

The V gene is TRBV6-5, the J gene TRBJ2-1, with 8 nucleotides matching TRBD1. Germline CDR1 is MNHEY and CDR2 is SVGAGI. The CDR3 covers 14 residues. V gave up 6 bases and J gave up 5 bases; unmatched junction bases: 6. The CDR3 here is CASRPGQENNEQFF. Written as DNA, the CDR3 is TGTGCCAGCAGGCCGGGACAGGAGAACAATGAGCAGTTCTTC.

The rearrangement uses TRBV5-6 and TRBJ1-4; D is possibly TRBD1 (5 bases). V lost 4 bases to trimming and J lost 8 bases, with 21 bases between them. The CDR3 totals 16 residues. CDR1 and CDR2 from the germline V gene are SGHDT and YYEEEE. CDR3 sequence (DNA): TGTGCCAGCAGCCCCGAGAGGGGAGGACTGACAGAAAAACTGTTTTTT. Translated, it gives CASSPERGGLTEKLFF.

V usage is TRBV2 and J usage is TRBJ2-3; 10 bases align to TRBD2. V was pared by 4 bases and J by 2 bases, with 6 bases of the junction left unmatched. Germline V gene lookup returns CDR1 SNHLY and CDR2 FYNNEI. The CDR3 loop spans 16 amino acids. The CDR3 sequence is CASSGSGGFVTDTQYF. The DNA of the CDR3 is TGTGCCAGCAGTGGTAGCGGGGGGTTTGTCACAGATACGCAGTATTTT. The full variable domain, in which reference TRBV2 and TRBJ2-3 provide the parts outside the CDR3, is EPEVTQTPSHQVTQMGQEVILRCVPISNHLYFYWYRQILGQKVEFLVSFYNNEISEKSEIFDDQFSVERPDGSNFTLKIRSTKLEDSAMYFCASSGSGGFVTDTQYFGPGTRLTVL.